These T cell receptor beta chains were read from a single sample in a study of patients and donors after allogeneic stem cell transplantation. TCRdb called the RT-PCR reads again in MiXCR, with one record for every CDR3 protein. The sample has about 200,000 distinct CDR3 sequences, around two fifths seen once; the top ten hold 33%. The sample taken for sequencing was blood, either unsorted or a sorted T cell fraction (not recorded which). Receptor source: a human donor who was either an allogeneic HSCT recipient or a stem cell or donor lymphocyte infusion donor (not recorded which). It is not recorded whose cells these are; they may come from a transplant donor. The CDR3 runs from the conserved cysteine through the conserved F or W. A D gene is named only where the DNA matches it firmly. Clone size, where shown, is once, few, many, or a class for clones that have expanded.

v_gene	j_gene	abundance	d_gene	CDR3aa	CDR3nt
TRBV29-1	TRBJ2-3	NA	TRBD2	CSVEALSGSADTQYF	TGCAGCGTTGAAGCACTTAGCGGGAGCGCAGATACGCAGTATTTT
TRBV5-1	TRBJ1-1	NA	TRBD1	CASSRGQLFTEAFF	TGCGCCAGCAGCCGGGGACAGTTGTTCACTGAAGCTTTCTTT
TRBV9	TRBJ1-6	NA	NA	CASSPTSLPGNSPLHF	TGTGCCAGCAGCCCAACCAGCCTGCCTGGGAATTCACCCCTCCACTTT
TRBV18	TRBJ1-1	few	NA	CASSIRESPTNTEAFF	TGTGCCAGCTCAATTAGGGAGTCCCCTACGAACACTGAAGCTTTCTTT
TRBV5-1	TRBJ2-5	many	TRBD2	CASSWGPGTSEQETQYF	TGCGCCAGCAGCTGGGGACCGGGGACTAGCGAACAAGAGACCCAGTACTTC
TRBV27	TRBJ2-3	NA	NA	CASSLLATSTDTQYF	TGTGCCAGCAGTTTACTAGCGACTAGCACAGATACGCAGTATTTT
TRBV7-2	TRBJ2-3	NA	NA	CASSLSLAYTDTQYF	TGTGCCAGCAGCTTAAGCCTGGCTTACACAGATACGCAGTATTTT
TRBV27	TRBJ2-7	once	NA	CASSPLDRSSYEQYF	TGTGCCAGCAGTCCACTTGACAGATCCTCCTACGAGCAGTACTTC
TRBV5-1	TRBJ2-2	NA	NA	CASSFTGPTGELFF	TGCGCCAGCAGCTTTACAGGGCCCACCGGGGAGCTGTTTTTT
TRBV20-1	TRBJ1-1	few	TRBD1	CSARDSGTANMNTEAFF	TGCAGTGCTAGAGATTCGGGGACAGCCAATATGAACACTGAAGCTTTCTTT
TRBV12-3/TRBV12-4	TRBJ1-1	NA	NA	CASSAKRNTEAFF	TGTGCCAGCAGCGCGAAGAGAAACACTGAAGCTTTCTTT
TRBV5-1	TRBJ2-1	NA	TRBD2	CASSLGLARKNEQFF	TGCGCCAGCAGCTTGGGACTAGCCCGGAAGAATGAGCAGTTCTTC
TRBV12-3/TRBV12-4	TRBJ2-7	NA	TRBD1	CASSHRGEQYF	TGTGCCAGCAGTCACAGGGGCGAGCAGTACTTC
TRBV12-3/TRBV12-4	TRBJ2-5	NA	TRBD2	CASSPLGLVETQYF	TGTGCCAGCAGTCCCCTCGGACTAGTGGAGACCCAGTACTTC
TRBV4-2	TRBJ2-5	NA	TRBD2	CASSPGRGAGGETQYF	TGTGCCAGCAGCCCCGGTAGAGGGGCGGGAGGCGAGACCCAGTACTTC
TRBV20-1	TRBJ2-1	NA	TRBD2	CSARTTSGTYNEQFF	TGCAGTGCTAGAACCACTAGCGGGACGTACAATGAGCAGTTCTTC
TRBV15	TRBJ2-3	few	NA	CATSRLPTSTDTQYF	TGTGCCACCAGCAGACTACCGACTAGCACAGATACGCAGTATTTT
TRBV5-1	TRBJ2-4	NA	NA	CASSLSGVAKNIQYF	TGCGCCAGCAGCTTGTCCGGGGTAGCCAAAAACATTCAGTACTTC
TRBV13	TRBJ2-1	NA	NA	CASSLGDSVDEQFF	TGTGCCAGCAGCTTAGGGGACTCTGTCGATGAGCAGTTCTTC
TRBV5-6	TRBJ1-5	few	TRBD1	CASSKTGEGNQPQHF	TGTGCCAGCAGTAAGACAGGGGAGGGCAATCAGCCCCAGCATTTT
TRBV24-1	TRBJ2-1	once	NA	CATSDRGSGVRFF	TGTGCCACCAGTGATCGCGGGTCGGGTGTCAGGTTCTTC
TRBV12-3/TRBV12-4	TRBJ1-5	few	NA	CASSLLVNQPQHF	TGTGCCAGCAGTTTACTGGTCAATCAGCCCCAGCATTTT
TRBV6-5	TRBJ1-6	few	TRBD1	CASSYSTPGQGNSPLHF	TGTGCCAGCAGTTACTCTACTCCGGGACAGGGGAATTCACCCCTCCACTTT
TRBV4-3	TRBJ1-1	NA	NA	CASSQGATEAFF	TGCGCCAGCAGCCAGGGGGCCACTGAAGCTTTCTTT
TRBV20-1	TRBJ2-2	once	NA	CSARPPGRRNTGELFF	TGCAGTGCTAGGCCCCCGGGACGTCGTAACACCGGGGAGCTGTTTTTT
TRBV7-2	TRBJ2-3	NA	TRBD1	CASSLGDRAYTDTQYF	TGTGCCAGCAGCTTAGGGGACAGGGCGTACACAGATACGCAGTATTTT
TRBV29-1	TRBJ2-7	NA	NA	CSVAGRVNEQYF	TGCAGCGTTGCGGGCAGGGTAAACGAGCAGTACTTC
TRBV3-1	TRBJ2-1	NA	TRBD2	CASSRTLPRTSGFDTYNEQFF	TGTGCCAGCAGCCGCACACTTCCCAGGACTAGCGGGTTTGACACCTACAATGAGCAGTTCTTC
TRBV5-1	TRBJ2-7	few	NA	CASSLEGPSSYEQYF	TGCGCCAGCAGCTTGGAAGGGCCAAGCTCCTACGAGCAGTACTTC
TRBV5-6	TRBJ2-2	NA	NA	CASSSPPNTGELFF	TGTGCCAGCAGCTCGCCACCGAACACCGGGGAGCTGTTTTTT
TRBV6-2/TRBV6-3	TRBJ2-1	few	NA	CASSYSGIEQFF	TGTGCCAGCAGTTACTCCGGGATCGAGCAGTTCTTC
TRBV27	TRBJ1-6	NA	TRBD1	CASSQTGASPLHF	TGTGCCAGCAGTCAAACAGGGGCCTCACCCCTCCACTTT
TRBV9	TRBJ1-4	NA	NA	CASSQVVEAPNEKLFF	TGTGCCAGCAGCCAGGTGGTGGAGGCCCCAAATGAAAAACTGTTTTTT
TRBV20-1	TRBJ1-2	few	NA	CSASVGLGFTF	TGCAGTGCTAGTGTCGGTTTGGGGTTCACCTTC
TRBV12-3/TRBV12-4	TRBJ2-3	NA	NA	CASNSKDTQYF	TGTGCCAGCAACTCGAAGGATACGCAGTATTTT
TRBV5-6	TRBJ1-2	NA	TRBD1	CASSHSGQNYGYTF	TGTGCCAGCAGTCACTCGGGACAGAACTATGGCTACACCTTC
TRBV27	TRBJ1-1	many	NA	CASSPRGRNTEAFF	TGTGCCAGCAGTCCGCGGGGGAGGAACACTGAAGCTTTCTTT
TRBV4-2	TRBJ1-1	NA	NA	CASSQVIRSTEAFF	TGTGCCAGCAGCCAAGTTATCAGGAGCACTGAAGCTTTCTTT
TRBV7-9	TRBJ2-2	NA	NA	CASSWDGISNTGELFF	TGTGCCAGCAGCTGGGACGGGATTTCGAACACCGGGGAGCTGTTTTTT
TRBV30	TRBJ2-1	NA	NA	CASRSPSYNEQFF	TGTGCCTCACGTAGCCCTTCCTACAATGAGCAGTTCTTC
TRBV3-1	TRBJ1-1	NA	NA	CASSQDPEGPEAFF	TGTGCCAGCAGCCAAGATCCAGAGGGGCCTGAAGCTTTCTTT
TRBV7-8	TRBJ2-2	few	TRBD1	CASSRRTGLTGELFF	TGTGCCAGCAGCAGAAGGACAGGCCTCACCGGGGAGCTGTTTTTT
TRBV12-3/TRBV12-4	TRBJ1-1	NA	NA	CASSLHMNTEAFF	TGTGCCAGCAGCCTCCACATGAACACTGAAGCTTTCTTT
TRBV7-2	TRBJ1-1	few	NA	CASCVDDTEAFF	TGTGCCAGCTGCGTAGATGACACTGAAGCTTTCTTT
TRBV29-1	TRBJ1-1	few	TRBD1	CSDGIRGLGTEAFF	TGCAGCGACGGAATCAGGGGGCTTGGAACTGAAGCTTTCTTT
TRBV10-3	TRBJ2-3	few	NA	CAISEHDFTDTQYF	TGTGCCATCAGTGAGCACGACTTCACAGATACGCAGTATTTT
TRBV5-1	TRBJ2-3	NA	NA	CASSLEERTTDTQYF	TGCGCCAGCAGCTTGGAGGAGCGGACCACAGATACGCAGTATTTT
TRBV12-3/TRBV12-4	TRBJ1-1	few	TRBD1	CASSRNDRGYTEAFF	TGTGCCAGCAGTCGTAACGACAGGGGCTACACTGAAGCTTTCTTT
TRBV12-3/TRBV12-4	TRBJ2-3	NA	TRBD2	CASSLGQRDTDTQYF	TGTGCCAGCAGTTTAGGACAGCGGGACACAGATACGCAGTATTTT
TRBV5-8	TRBJ1-2	NA	NA	CASSLTGKDGYTF	TGTGCCAGCAGCTTGACAGGGAAGGATGGCTACACCTTC
TRBV19	TRBJ2-1	NA	TRBD2	CASSIRLAGYNEQFF	TGTGCCAGTAGTATCCGACTAGCGGGGTACAATGAGCAGTTCTTC
TRBV12-3/TRBV12-4	TRBJ1-1	NA	NA	CASKYKPNTEAFF	TGTGCCAGCAAGTACAAGCCGAACACTGAAGCTTTCTTT
TRBV5-4	TRBJ2-3	NA	TRBD2	CASRDSGSRADTQYF	TGTGCCAGCAGAGATAGCGGGAGTAGGGCAGATACGCAGTATTTT
TRBV12-3/TRBV12-4	TRBJ1-1	NA	NA	CASRFHTEAFF	TGTGCCAGCAGATTCCACACTGAAGCTTTCTTT
TRBV15	TRBJ1-2	NA	NA	CATSRGDGNYGYTF	TGTGCCACCAGCAGAGGGGATGGTAACTATGGCTACACCTTC
TRBV12-3/TRBV12-4	TRBJ2-1	few	NA	CASSFGGYNEQFF	TGTGCCAGCAGTTTCGGCGGCTACAATGAGCAGTTCTTC
TRBV5-1	TRBJ2-7	NA	TRBD2	CASSPGRSSGRESYEQYF	TGCGCCAGCAGCCCGGGGAGGTCTAGCGGGAGAGAGTCCTACGAGCAGTACTTC
TRBV20-1	TRBJ1-6	NA	NA	CSATEQRGPGLNSPLHF	TGCAGTGCTACTGAGCAACGGGGGCCCGGACTCAATTCACCCCTCCACTTT
TRBV20-1	TRBJ2-7	few	NA	CSASRTNSYEQYF	TGCAGTGCTAGCAGGACCAACTCCTACGAGCAGTACTTC
TRBV11-1	TRBJ2-3	once	TRBD1	CASSLISRGTDTQYF	TGTGCCAGCAGCTTAATCTCCAGGGGGACAGATACGCAGTATTTT